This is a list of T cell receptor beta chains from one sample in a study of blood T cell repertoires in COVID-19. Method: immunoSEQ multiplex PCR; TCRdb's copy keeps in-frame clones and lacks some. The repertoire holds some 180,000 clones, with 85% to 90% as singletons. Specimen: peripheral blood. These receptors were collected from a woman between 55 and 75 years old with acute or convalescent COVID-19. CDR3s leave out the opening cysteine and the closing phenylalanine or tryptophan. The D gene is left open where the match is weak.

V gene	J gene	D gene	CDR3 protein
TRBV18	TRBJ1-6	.	ASSPAGPINSPLH
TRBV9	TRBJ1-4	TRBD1	ASSFGQGRGEKLF
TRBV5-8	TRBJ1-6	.	ASSLRQGGNSPLH
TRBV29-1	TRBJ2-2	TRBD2	SVVTSGRTGELF
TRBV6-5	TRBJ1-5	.	ASSYSLRVSNQPQH
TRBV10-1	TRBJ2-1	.	ASSGGRAGWISEQF
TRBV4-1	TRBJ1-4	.	ASSQDPREGEKLF
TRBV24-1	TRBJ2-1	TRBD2	ATSDRASGEQF
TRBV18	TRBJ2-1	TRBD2	ASSPLRVPGGNNEQF
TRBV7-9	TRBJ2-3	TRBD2	ASSSGGGDTQY
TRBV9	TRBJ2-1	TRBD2	ASSVSGTSQSYNEQF
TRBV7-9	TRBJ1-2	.	ASSLVQGRGGYT
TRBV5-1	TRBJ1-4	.	ASSLAGGRGRSEKLF
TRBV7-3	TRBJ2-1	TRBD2	ASSPSPGLAGGSYNEQF
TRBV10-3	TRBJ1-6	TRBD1	AISSGTDNSPLH
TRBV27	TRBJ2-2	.	ASRETGSNTGELF
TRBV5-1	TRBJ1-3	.	ASSFTGFGNTIY
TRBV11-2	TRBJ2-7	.	ASSFSGYEQY
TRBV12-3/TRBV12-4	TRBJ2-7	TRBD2	ASSGTRYEQY
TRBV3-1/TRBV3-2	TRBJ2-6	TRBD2	ASSLAGLAGSSGANVLT
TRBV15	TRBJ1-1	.	ATSRDRLIRDDF
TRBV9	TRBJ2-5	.	ASSPQLAGKTQY
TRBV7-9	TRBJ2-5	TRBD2	ASSPPSGRPQETQY
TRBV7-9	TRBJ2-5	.	ASSLRGLSQETQY
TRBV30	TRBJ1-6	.	AWRTKALSYSLNSPLH
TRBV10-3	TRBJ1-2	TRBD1	AISRTGGGDYGYT
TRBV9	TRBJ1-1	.	ASSRGIGNTEAF
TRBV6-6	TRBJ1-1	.	ASSYEGGVNTEAF